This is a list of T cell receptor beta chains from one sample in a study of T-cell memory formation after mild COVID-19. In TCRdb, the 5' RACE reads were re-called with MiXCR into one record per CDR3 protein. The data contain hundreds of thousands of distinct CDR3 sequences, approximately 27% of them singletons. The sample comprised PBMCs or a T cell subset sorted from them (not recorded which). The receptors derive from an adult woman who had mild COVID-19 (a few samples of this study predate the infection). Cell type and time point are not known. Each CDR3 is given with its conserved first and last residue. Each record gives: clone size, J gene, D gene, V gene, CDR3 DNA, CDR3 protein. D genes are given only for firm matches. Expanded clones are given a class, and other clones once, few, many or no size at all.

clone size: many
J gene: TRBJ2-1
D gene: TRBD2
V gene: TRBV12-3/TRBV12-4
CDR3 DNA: TGTGCCAGCAGTTCAGGACTAGCCAACAATGAGCAGTTCTTC
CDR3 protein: CASSSGLANNEQFF

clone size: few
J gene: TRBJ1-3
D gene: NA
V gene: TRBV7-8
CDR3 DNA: TGTGCCAGCAGCTTAGCTGGGGGTTCTGGAAACACCATATATTTT
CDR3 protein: CASSLAGGSGNTIYF

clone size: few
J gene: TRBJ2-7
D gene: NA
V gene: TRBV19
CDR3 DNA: TGTGCCAGTTCTCAGGGTGCCGAGCAGTACTTC
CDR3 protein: CASSQGAEQYF

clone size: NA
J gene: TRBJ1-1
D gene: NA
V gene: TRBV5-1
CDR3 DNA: TGCGCCAGCAGCTTGGCCGGCGGGCAGGGGCAGGTTGAAGCTTTCTTT
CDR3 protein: CASSLAGGQGQVEAFF

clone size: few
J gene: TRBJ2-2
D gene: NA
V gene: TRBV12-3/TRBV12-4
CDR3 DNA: TGTGCCGGGGGTTCTGGGGGGCCCAACACCGGGGAGCTGTTTTTT
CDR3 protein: CAGGSGGPNTGELFF

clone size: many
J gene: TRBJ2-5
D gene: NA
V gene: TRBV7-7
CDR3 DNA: TGTGCTAGCAGCTTAGATATTACCACGGAGACCCAGTACTTC
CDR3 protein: CASSLDITTETQYF

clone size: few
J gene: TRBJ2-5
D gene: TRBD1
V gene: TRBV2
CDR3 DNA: TGTGCCAGCACCCGGGGCAGGGGGCGCCAAGAGACCCAGTACTTC
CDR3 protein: CASTRGRGRQETQYF

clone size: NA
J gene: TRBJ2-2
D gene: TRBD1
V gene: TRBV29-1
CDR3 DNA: TGCAGCGTATCCGGGACAGCCTCCTCCGGGGAGCTGTTTTTT
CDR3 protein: CSVSGTASSGELFF

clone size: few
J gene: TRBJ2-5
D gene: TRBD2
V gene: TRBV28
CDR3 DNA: TGTGCCAGCAGTTTTCTAGCGGGAGGATCCCACCAAGAGACCCAGTACTTC
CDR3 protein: CASSFLAGGSHQETQYF

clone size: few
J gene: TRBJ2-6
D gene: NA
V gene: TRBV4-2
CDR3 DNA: TGTGCCAGCAGCCAAGGGGGAACTGGGGCCAACGTCCTGACTTTC
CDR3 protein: CASSQGGTGANVLTF

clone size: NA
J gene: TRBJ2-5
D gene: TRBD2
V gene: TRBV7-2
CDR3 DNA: TGTGCCAGCAGCTTAGTGGGACTAGCCGCGAATCGAGAGACCCAGTACTTC
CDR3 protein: CASSLVGLAANRETQYF

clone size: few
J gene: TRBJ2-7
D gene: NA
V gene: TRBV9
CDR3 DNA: TGTGCCAGCAGCGTAGAATGGTCAGGGGTCTATGTATACGAGCAGTACTTC
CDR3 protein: CASSVEWSGVYVYEQYF

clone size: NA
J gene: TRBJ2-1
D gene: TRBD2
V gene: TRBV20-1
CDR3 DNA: TGCAGTGCTAGAGATCCAGCGGGGGGGCGTGAGCAGTTCTTC
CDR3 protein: CSARDPAGGREQFF

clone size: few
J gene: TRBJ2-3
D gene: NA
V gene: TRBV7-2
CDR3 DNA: TGTGCCAGCAGCTTACAGTTGAGATCCACAGATACGCAGTATTTT
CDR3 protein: CASSLQLRSTDTQYF

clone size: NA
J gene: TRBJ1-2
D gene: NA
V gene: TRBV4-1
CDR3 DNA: TGCGCCAGCAGATACCGGGACCCAGGCCAAGATGGCTACACCTTC
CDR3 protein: CASRYRDPGQDGYTF

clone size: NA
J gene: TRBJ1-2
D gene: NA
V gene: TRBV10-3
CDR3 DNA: TGTGCCATCAGTGACGGGGGGACGTATGGCTACACCTTC
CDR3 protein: CAISDGGTYGYTF

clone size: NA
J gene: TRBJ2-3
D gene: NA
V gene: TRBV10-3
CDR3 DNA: TGTGCCATCAGACAAAATAACGTGAGGGCAGATACGCAGTATTTT
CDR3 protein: CAIRQNNVRADTQYF

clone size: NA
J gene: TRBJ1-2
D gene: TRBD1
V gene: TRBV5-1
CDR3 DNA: TGCGCCAGCAGCTTGGCCGGACAGGGGGCCGCGGTTGGCTACACCTTC
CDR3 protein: CASSLAGQGAAVGYTF

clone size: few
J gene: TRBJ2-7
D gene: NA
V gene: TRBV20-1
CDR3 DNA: TGCAGTGCTAGAGATCCAAGACAGCCCTCCTACGAGCAGTACTTC
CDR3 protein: CSARDPRQPSYEQYF

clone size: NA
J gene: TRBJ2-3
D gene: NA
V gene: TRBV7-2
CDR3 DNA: TGTGCCAGCAGCTTAGGTTTGAGGTATCATACGCAGTATTTT
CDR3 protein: CASSLGLRYHTQYF

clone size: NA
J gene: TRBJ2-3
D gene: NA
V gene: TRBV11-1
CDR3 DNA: TGTGCCAGCAGCTTGACGGGGTGGTCAGATACGCAGTATTTT
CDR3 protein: CASSLTGWSDTQYF

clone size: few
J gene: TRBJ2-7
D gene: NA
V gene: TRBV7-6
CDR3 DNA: TGTGCCAGCAGCTTAGAGCCGGGGGAGACGGGCGAGCAGTACTTC
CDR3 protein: CASSLEPGETGEQYF

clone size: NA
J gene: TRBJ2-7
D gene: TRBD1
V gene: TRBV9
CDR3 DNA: TGTGCCAGCAATAAGGGGACAGGGGCCTACGAGCAGTACTTC
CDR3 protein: CASNKGTGAYEQYF

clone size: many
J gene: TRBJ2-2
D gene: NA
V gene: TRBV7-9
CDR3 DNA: TGTGCCAGCAGCTTAGTCGGAGTAAACACCGGGGAGCTGTTTTTT
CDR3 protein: CASSLVGVNTGELFF

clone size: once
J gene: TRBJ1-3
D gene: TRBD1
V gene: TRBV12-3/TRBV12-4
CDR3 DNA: TGTGCCAACCGTCAGGGACAGAACTCTGGAAACACCATATATTTT
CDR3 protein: CANRQGQNSGNTIYF

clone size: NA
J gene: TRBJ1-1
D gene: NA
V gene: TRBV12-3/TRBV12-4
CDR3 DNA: TGTGCCAGCAGACACCGGACTGAAGCTTTCTTT
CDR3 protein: CASRHRTEAFF